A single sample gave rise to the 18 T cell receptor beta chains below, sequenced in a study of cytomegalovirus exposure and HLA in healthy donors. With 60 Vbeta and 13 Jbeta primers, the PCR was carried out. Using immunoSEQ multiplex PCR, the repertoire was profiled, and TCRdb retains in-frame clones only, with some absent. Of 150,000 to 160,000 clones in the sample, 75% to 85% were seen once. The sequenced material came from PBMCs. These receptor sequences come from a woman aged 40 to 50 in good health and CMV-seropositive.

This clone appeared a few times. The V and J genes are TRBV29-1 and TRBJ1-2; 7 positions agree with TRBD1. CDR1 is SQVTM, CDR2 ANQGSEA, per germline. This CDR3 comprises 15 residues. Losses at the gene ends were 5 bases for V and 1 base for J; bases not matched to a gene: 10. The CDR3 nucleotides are TGCAGCGTTAGCGAGAAACAGGGGTATAACTATGGCTACACCTTC. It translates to CSVSEKQGYNYGYTF.

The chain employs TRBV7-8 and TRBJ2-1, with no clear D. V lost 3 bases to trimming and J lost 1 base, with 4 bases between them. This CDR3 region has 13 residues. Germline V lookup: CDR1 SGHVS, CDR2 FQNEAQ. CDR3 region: CASSFNSYNEQFF. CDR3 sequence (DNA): TGTGCCAGCAGCTTTAATTCCTACAATGAGCAGTTCTTC. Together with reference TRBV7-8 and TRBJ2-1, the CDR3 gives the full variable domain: GAGVSQSPRYKVAKRGQDVALRCDPISGHVSLFWYQQALGQGPEFLTYFQNEAQLDKSGLPSDRFFAERPEGSVSTLKIQRTQQEDSAVYLCASSFNSYNEQFFGPGTRLTVL.

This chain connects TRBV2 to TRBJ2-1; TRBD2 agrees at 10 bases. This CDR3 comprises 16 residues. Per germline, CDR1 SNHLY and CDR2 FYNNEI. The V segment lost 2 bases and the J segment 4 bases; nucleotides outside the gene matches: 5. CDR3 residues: CASSERTSGFYNEQFF. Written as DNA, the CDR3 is TGTGCCAGCAGTGAAAGGACTAGCGGTTTTTACAATGAGCAGTTCTTC. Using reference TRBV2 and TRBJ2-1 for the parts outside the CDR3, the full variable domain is EPEVTQTPSHQVTQMGQEVILRCVPISNHLYFYWYRQILGQKVEFLVSFYNNEISEKSEIFDDQFSVERPDGSNFTLKIRSTKLEDSAMYFCASSERTSGFYNEQFFGPGTRLTVL.

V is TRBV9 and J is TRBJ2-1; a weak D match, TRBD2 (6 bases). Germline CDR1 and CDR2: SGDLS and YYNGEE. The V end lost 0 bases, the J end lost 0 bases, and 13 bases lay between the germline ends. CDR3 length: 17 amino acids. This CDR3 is CASSVEVGGDSYNEQFF. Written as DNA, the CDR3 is TGTGCCAGCAGCGTAGAGGTCGGGGGAGACTCCTACAATGAGCAGTTCTTC.

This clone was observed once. CDR3 DNA: TGCGCCAGCAGCGCACAACAGGGAGCTAATGAAAAACTGTTTTTT. It specifies CASSAQQGANEKLFF. The rearrangement uses TRBV5-1 and TRBJ1-4, with D maybe TRBD1 (6 bases). The CDR3 is 15 residues long. With 4 bases removed from V and 3 bases from J, the gap between germline ends came to 13 bases. The germline V gene has CDR1 SGHRS and CDR2 YFSETQ.

DNA for the CDR3: TGTGCCTGGAGTCAAACTACAAACAGGGGAGGCTACACCTTC. This translates into CAWSQTTNRGGYTF. V and J are TRBV30 and TRBJ1-2; 7 bases are shared with TRBD1. The CDR3 spans 14 residues. The germline V gene encodes CDR1 GTSNPN and CDR2 SVGIG (reference sequence). V was pared by 2 bases and J by 8 bases, with 11 bases of the junction left unmatched.

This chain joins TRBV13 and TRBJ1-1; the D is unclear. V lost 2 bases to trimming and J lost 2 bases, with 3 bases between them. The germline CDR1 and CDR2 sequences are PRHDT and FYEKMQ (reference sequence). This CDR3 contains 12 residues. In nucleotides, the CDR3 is TGTGCCAGCAGCTTACGTAACACTGAAGCTTTCTTT. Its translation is CASSLRNTEAFF.

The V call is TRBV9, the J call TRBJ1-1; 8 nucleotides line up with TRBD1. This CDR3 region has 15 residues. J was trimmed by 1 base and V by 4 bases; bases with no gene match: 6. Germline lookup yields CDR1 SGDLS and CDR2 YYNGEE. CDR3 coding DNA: TGTGCCAGCAGCCAAAGAGGACAGGGGAACACTGAAGCTTTCTTT. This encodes CASSQRGQGNTEAFF.

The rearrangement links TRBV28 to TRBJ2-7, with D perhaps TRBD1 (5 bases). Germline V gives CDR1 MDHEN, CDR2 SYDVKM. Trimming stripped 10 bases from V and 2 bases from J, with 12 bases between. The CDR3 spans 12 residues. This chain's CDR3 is CATLGPAYEQYF. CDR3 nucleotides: TGTGCCACCTTGGGGCCTGCCTACGAGCAGTACTTC.

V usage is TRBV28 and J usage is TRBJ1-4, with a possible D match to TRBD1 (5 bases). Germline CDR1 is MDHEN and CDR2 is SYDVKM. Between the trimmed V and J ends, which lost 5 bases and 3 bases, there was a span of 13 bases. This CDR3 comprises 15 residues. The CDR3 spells CASSTLGGANEKLFF. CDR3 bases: TGTGCCAGCAGTACCCTTGGGGGGGCTAATGAAAAACTGTTTTTT. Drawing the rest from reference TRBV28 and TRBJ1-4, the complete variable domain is DVKVTQSSRYLVKRTGEKVFLECVQDMDHENMFWYRQDPGLGLRLIYFSYDVKMKEKGDIPEGYSVSREKKERFSLILESASTNQTSMYLCASSTLGGANEKLFFGSGTQLSVL.

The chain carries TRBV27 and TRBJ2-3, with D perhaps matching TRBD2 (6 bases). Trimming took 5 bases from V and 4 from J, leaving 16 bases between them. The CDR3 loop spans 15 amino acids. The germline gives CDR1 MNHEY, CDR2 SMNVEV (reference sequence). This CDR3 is CASSNLGSRADTQYF. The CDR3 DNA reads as TGTGCCAGCAGTAATCTCGGGAGTAGGGCAGATACGCAGTATTTT.

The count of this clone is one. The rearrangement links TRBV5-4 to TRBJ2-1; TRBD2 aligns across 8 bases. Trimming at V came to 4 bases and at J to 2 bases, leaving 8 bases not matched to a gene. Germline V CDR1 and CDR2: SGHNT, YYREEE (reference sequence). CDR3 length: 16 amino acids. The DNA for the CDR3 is TGTGCCAGCAGCCGACCCGGGACTAGGACCTACAATGAGCAGTTCTTC. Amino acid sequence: CASSRPGTRTYNEQFF.

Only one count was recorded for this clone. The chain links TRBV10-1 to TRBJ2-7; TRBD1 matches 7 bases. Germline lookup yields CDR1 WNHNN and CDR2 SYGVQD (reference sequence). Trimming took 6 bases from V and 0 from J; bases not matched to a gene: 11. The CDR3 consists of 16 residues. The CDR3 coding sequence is TGCGCCAGCAGCCCTTATATTCGGGACAGCTCCTACGAGCAGTACTTC. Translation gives CASSPYIRDSSYEQYF.

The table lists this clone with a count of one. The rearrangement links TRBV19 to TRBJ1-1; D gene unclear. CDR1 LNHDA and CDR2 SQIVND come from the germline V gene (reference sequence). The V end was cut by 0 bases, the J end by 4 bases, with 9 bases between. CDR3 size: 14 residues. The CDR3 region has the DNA TGTGCCAGTAGTATAGATCCCTCCAGCACTGAAGCTTTCTTT. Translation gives CASSIDPSSTEAFF.

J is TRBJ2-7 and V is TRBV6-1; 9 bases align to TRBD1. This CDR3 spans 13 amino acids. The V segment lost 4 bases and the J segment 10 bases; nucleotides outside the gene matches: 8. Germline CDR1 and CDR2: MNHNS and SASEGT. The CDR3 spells CASSGDRDEKQYF. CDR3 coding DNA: TGTGCCAGCAGTGGGGACAGGGATGAAAAACAGTACTTC.

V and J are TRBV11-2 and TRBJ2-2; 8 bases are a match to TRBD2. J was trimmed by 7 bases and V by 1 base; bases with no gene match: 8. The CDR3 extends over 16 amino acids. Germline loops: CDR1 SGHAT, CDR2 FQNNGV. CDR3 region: CASSLGRAGADGELFF. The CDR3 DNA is TGTGCCAGCAGCTTAGGGAGAGCGGGAGCGGACGGGGAGCTGTTTTTT.

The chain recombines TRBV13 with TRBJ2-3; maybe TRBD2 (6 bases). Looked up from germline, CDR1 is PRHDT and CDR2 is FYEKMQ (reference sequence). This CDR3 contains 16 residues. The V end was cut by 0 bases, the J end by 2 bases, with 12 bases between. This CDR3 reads CASSLGREQHTDTQYF. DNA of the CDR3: TGTGCCAGCAGCTTAGGTCGGGAGCAACACACAGATACGCAGTATTTT.

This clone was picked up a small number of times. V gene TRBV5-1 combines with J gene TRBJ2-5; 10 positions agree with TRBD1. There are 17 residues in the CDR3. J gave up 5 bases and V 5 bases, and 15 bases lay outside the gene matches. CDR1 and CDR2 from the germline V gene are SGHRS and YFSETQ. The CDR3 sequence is CASRRGTGVPFNETQYF. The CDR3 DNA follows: TGCGCCAGCAGGAGGGGGACAGGGGTCCCATTCAATGAGACCCAGTACTTC.